The 28 T cell receptor beta chains below all came from one sample that was sequenced in a study of metastatic and nonmetastatic thyroid tumors. TCRdb re-called clones from the PCR reads using MiXCR. The repertoire holds 11,000 or so clones, with approximately 29% as singletons. Each patient came to thyroid surgery without any prior treatment (of any kind). Sequencing input: tumor tissue. The receptors derive from a female donor with papillary thyroid cancer or a benign thyroid nodule (not recorded which). Some clones in this sample may be carry-over from other donors' samples.

By its share, this clone is medium-sized. This sequence joins TRBV12-3 or TRBV12-4 and TRBJ2-1, with TRBD2 matching over 9 bases. The ends lost 5 bases at V and 4 bases at J; junction bases unmatched: 15. The CDR3 consists of 18 residues. DNA for the CDR3: TGTGCCAGCAGTACTAGGATGACTAGCGGAAGGGGATACAATGAGCAGTTCTTC. Protein sequence: CASSTRMTSGRGYNEQFF.

DNA of the CDR3: TGTGCCAGCAGCTTGGCCCTTTCCCCAAGCACAGATACGCAGTATTTT. This gives the protein CASSLALSPSTDTQYF. This chain joins TRBV5-6 and TRBJ2-3; D unresolved. Between the trimmed V and J ends, which lost 0 bases and 0 bases, there was a span of 11 bases. The CDR3 covers 16 residues. Germline CDR1 and CDR2: SGHDT and YYEEEE.

In its sample, this clone ranks as medium-sized. V usage is TRBV5-1 and J usage is TRBJ1-4; TRBD1 aligns across 9 bases. The V gene's germline CDR1 is SGHRS and CDR2 YFSETQ. CDR3 length equals 17 residues. V shed 3 bases and J 1 base; nucleotides not matched to a gene: 7. The CDR3 DNA sequence: TGCGCCAGCAGCTCACAGGGGGCGGGAATAACTAATGAAAAACTGTTTTTT. Translating gives CASSSQGAGITNEKLFF.

By share, this clone counts as medium-sized (0.01 to 0.1%). This chain joins TRBV19 and TRBJ1-1, with D unclear. Trimming removed 5 bases from V and 2 bases from J, with 15 bases in between. The CDR3 spans 15 residues. Germline V lookup: CDR1 LNHDA, CDR2 SQIVND (reference sequence). CDR3 sequence (DNA): TGTGCCAGTAGTGCCTCCCGTCGGGGAAACACTGAAGCTTTCTTT. Its translation: CASSASRRGNTEAFF.

This rearrangement joins TRBV6-2 or TRBV6-3 to TRBJ1-1; D perhaps matches TRBD1 (6 bases). Looked up from germline, CDR1 is MNHEY and CDR2 is SVGEGT. The CDR3 covers 16 residues. The V and J ends lost 2 bases and 7 bases respectively, with 20 bases between them. The CDR3 nucleotides read TGTGCCAGCAGTTACAGTCCGGGACAATTGGACGGTGAAGCTTTCTTT. As protein: CASSYSPGQLDGEAFF.

The V gene is TRBV4-1, the J gene TRBJ1-6; D unresolved. From germline, CDR1 is MGHRA and CDR2 YSYEKL. With 0 bases removed from V and 9 bases from J, the gap between germline ends came to 9 bases. The CDR3 is 14 residues long. CDR3 bases: TGCGCCAGCAGCCAAGACTTGGGGTCTTCACCCCTCCACTTT. Residues: CASSQDLGSSPLHF.

This clone came up once. The junction differs from germline at one of its ends, possibly a read error. This chain links TRBV18 with TRBJ2-5; D possibly uses TRBD1 or TRBD2 (6 bases each). The CDR3 loop spans 15 amino acids. Germline V gene sequence: CDR1 KGHSH, CDR2 LQKENI. The CDR3 sequence: CVSPPHKGGGETQYF. DNA of the CDR3: TGTGTCAGCCCACCCCACAAGGGGGGAGGAGAGACCCAGTACTTC.

Judged by abundance, this clone is medium-sized (0.01 to 0.1%). This chain connects TRBV18 to TRBJ1-6, with D perhaps TRBD1 (6 bases). The CDR3 runs 16 residues. The V gene's germline CDR1 is KGHSH and CDR2 LQKENI. Trimming shortened V by 3 bases and J by 10 bases, and 19 bases separated the two germline ends. The CDR3 protein is CASSPRGGAGQSPLHF. The CDR3 nucleotides are TGTGCCAGCTCACCCCGGGGGGGCGCGGGACAATCACCCCTCCACTTT.

By proportion, this clone is medium-sized. The chain combines TRBV5-1 with TRBJ2-7; 9 bases match TRBD1. CDR1 is SGHRS and CDR2 is YFSETQ in the germline V gene. This CDR3 contains 14 residues. With V trimmed by 5 bases and J by 5 bases, 8 bases remained unmatched. In nucleotides, the CDR3 is TGCGCCAGCAGTTCCGGGACAGGGAACCACGAGCAGTACTTC. Translating it yields CASSSGTGNHEQYF.

This clone is judged medium-sized. The junction shows a germline mismatch at one end, possibly a read error. The chain employs TRBV2 and TRBJ1-1, with D unresolved. The CDR3 covers 14 residues. The germline CDR1 and CDR2 sequences are SNHLY and FYNNEI. The CDR3 DNA reads TGTGCCAGCAGTGAAAGGCCCCTGAACCCTGAAGCTTTCTTT. Translating gives CASSERPLNPEAFF.

This clone is categorized as large (0.1 to 1%). This sequence joins TRBV19 and TRBJ1-5; maybe TRBD1 (5 bases). CDR1 and CDR2 (germline): LNHDA, SQIVND (reference sequence). V was shortened by 6 bases and J by 10 bases, with 16 bases between the two germline ends. The CDR3 runs 13 residues. CDR3 nucleotide sequence: TGTGCCAGTAGCCGGGACCTCCAGAGCCCCCAGCATTTT. It is translated as CASSRDLQSPQHF.

This clone was detected many times. The V call is TRBV20-1, the J call TRBJ2-1, with TRBD2 matching 9 bases. The CDR3 totals 17 residues. V lost 1 base to trimming and J lost 10 bases; unmatched junction nucleotides: 17. Germline CDR1 DFQATT, CDR2 SNEGSKA (reference sequence). CDR3 residues: CSARAPVVAGGSREQFF. The CDR3 region has the DNA TGCAGTGCTAGAGCCCCGGTAGTGGCGGGAGGGTCAAGAGAGCAGTTCTTC.

This clone was observed at least ten times. A much larger clone sits a single nucleotide away, making a read error possible. The chain combines TRBV11-2 with TRBJ2-1, with D perhaps matching TRBD2 (7 bases). The CDR3 length is 13 residues. Germline loops: CDR1 SGHAT, CDR2 FQNNGV. The V and J ends lost 8 bases and 2 bases respectively, with 10 bases between them. Here the CDR3 reads CASGGAAYNEQFF. CDR3 nucleotides: TGTGCCAGCGGGGGGGCGGCCTACAATGAGCAGTTCTTC.

In its sample, this clone ranks as medium-sized (0.01 to 0.1%). This sample also contains other DNA sequences that code for the same CDR3. V gene TRBV7-9 combines with J gene TRBJ2-7; D remains unclear. From germline, CDR1 is SEHNR and CDR2 FQNEAQ (reference sequence). Deletions cut 3 bases from V and 1 base from J, with 10 bases between. This CDR3 region has 14 residues. CDR3 nucleotides: TGTGCCAGCAGCTTTGGCCAACCATCCTACGAGCAGTACTTC. Its translation: CASSFGQPSYEQYF.

The chain joins TRBV20-1 to TRBJ2-3, with 13 bases identical to TRBD2. This CDR3 is 15 amino acids long. Trimming at V came to 2 bases and at J to 4 bases, leaving 3 bases not matched to a gene. The germline V gene encodes CDR1 DFQATT and CDR2 SNEGSKA (reference sequence). The CDR3 sequence is CSARRTSGRPDTQYF. The CDR3 DNA follows: TGCAGTGCTAGAAGGACTAGCGGGAGACCAGATACGCAGTATTTT.

This clone has a handful of counts. The chain links TRBV6-1 to TRBJ2-5; a weak D match, TRBD2 (6 bases). The germline V and J ends were trimmed by 5 bases and 4 bases, with 14 bases remaining between them. From germline, CDR1 is MNHNS and CDR2 SASEGT. The CDR3 is made up of 14 amino acids. This chain's CDR3 is CASSTAEGRETQYF. The CDR3 DNA reads as TGTGCCAGCAGTACCGCGGAGGGCAGAGAGACCCAGTACTTC.

The genes are TRBV20-1 and TRBJ2-7, with a possible D match to TRBD1 (6 bases). CDR1 DFQATT and CDR2 SNEGSKA come from the germline V gene (reference sequence). Trimming left V 6 bases short and J 0 bases short, with 12 bases between. The CDR3 consists of 13 residues. DNA for the CDR3: TGCAGTGCCCGAGGGGGATACTCCTACGAGCAGTACTTC. It is translated as CSARGGYSYEQYF.

J is TRBJ1-1 and V is TRBV20-1; D uncertain. The CDR3 consists of 13 residues. With 3 bases removed from V and 2 bases from J, the gap between germline ends came to 10 bases. Germline V gene lookup returns CDR1 DFQATT and CDR2 SNEGSKA (reference sequence). CDR3 nucleotide sequence: TGCAGTGCTAGTCGCGGACCAAACACTGAAGCTTTCTTT. Translation: CSASRGPNTEAFF.

This clone was seen ten or more times. The chain uses TRBV2 and TRBJ2-6; maybe TRBD1 (6 bases). Germline CDR1 and CDR2: SNHLY and FYNNEI. This CDR3 is built from 17 residues. V shed 3 bases and J shed 4 bases, with 16 bases lying between them. CDR3 in amino acids: CASSDLGALRGANVLTF. In DNA, the CDR3 is TGTGCCAGCAGTGATTTGGGGGCCCTGAGGGGGGCCAACGTCCTGACTTTC. Full variable domain (remainder filled in from reference TRBV2 and TRBJ2-6): EPEVTQTPSHQVTQMGQEVILRCVPISNHLYFYWYRQILGQKVEFLVSFYNNEISEKSEIFDDQFSVERPDGSNFTLKIRSTKLEDSAMYFCASSDLGALRGANVLTFGAGSRLTVL.

This clone showed up just a few times. This chain connects TRBV19 to TRBJ1-2; D perhaps matches TRBD1 (5 bases). V was trimmed by 6 bases and J by 5 bases, leaving 19 bases between them. Germline V lookup: CDR1 LNHDA, CDR2 SQIVND (reference sequence). The CDR3 spans 15 residues. The CDR3 sequence is CASSTGTSQLYGYTF. In DNA, the CDR3 is TGTGCCAGTAGCACGGGGACCTCTCAACTTTATGGCTACACCTTC.

The genes are TRBV20-1 and TRBJ1-5, with unresolved D. Germline CDR1 DFQATT, CDR2 SNEGSKA (reference sequence). There are 14 residues in the CDR3. V was trimmed by 6 bases and J by 2 bases, leaving 14 bases between them. The CDR3 loop is CSARRTDRNQPQHF. The CDR3 DNA is TGCAGTGCCCGTCGAACAGACCGCAATCAGCCCCAGCATTTT.

J is TRBJ2-5 and V is TRBV7-6; D is possibly TRBD2 (5 bases). Trimming cost V 4 bases and J 5 bases, with 5 bases left between them. The length of the CDR3 is 11 residues. The germline V gene has CDR1 SGHVS and CDR2 FNYEAQ. The CDR3 DNA sequence: TGTGCCAGCAGCTCGGGGGAGACCCAGTACTTC. It is translated as CASSSGETQYF.

This chain links TRBV10-3 with TRBJ2-3; D remains ambiguous. The CDR3 length is 11 residues. V shed 10 bases and J shed 6 bases, with 11 bases lying between them. CDR1 ENHRY and CDR2 SYGVKD come from the germline V gene. This CDR3 is CATGDSDTQYF. In DNA form, the CDR3 reads TGTGCCACTGGCGATTCGGATACGCAGTATTTT.

Sample share makes this clone medium-sized. The V and J genes are TRBV7-9 and TRBJ2-7; D is undetermined. V shed 1 base and J shed 5 bases, with 15 bases lying between them. The CDR3 has 15 residues. CDR1 and CDR2 (germline): SEHNR, FQNEAQ (reference sequence). Written as DNA, the CDR3 is TGTGCCAGCAGCTTAGTTAGCCTAGATGTTGACGAGCAGTACTTC. Protein: CASSLVSLDVDEQYF.

The chain joins TRBV28 to TRBJ2-1; 7 positions match TRBD2. V dropped 2 bases and J dropped 5; count of bases not matched to a gene: 9. Germline CDR1 reads MDHEN; CDR2 reads SYDVKM. CDR3 length: 16 residues. CDR3 in DNA: TGTGCCAGCAGTTTAATATCGGGGGGTCTTAACAATGAGCAGTTCTTC. It specifies CASSLISGGLNNEQFF.

The CDR3 region is CASSYSIRQRYGEQFF. As DNA, the CDR3 is TGTGCCAGCAGTTACTCGATTCGCCAGAGGTATGGTGAGCAGTTCTTC. The V gene is TRBV6-6, the J gene TRBJ2-1; no reliable D call. The CDR3 extends over 16 amino acids. Between the trimmed V and J ends, which lost 0 bases and 9 bases, there was a span of 18 bases. Germline loops: CDR1 MNHNY, CDR2 SVGAGI (reference sequence).

V usage is TRBV7-9 and J usage is TRBJ2-2, with no clear D. This CDR3 spans 13 amino acids. V was shortened by 4 bases and J by 6 bases, with 9 bases between the two germline ends. Germline CDR1 reads SEHNR; CDR2 reads FQNEAQ (reference sequence). CDR3 sequence: CASSYGVAGELFF. The CDR3 nucleotides are TGTGCCAGCAGCTATGGGGTAGCCGGGGAGCTGTTTTTT.

There are many counts of this clone. V is TRBV9 and J is TRBJ2-5, with 7 bases fitting TRBD2. After removal of 4 bases from V and 4 bases from J, the junction contained 7 bases not matched to a gene. The CDR3 is 14 amino acids. From germline, CDR1 is SGDLS and CDR2 YYNGEE. This chain's CDR3 is CASSPEPGGETQYF. In DNA, the CDR3 is TGTGCCAGCAGCCCAGAGCCGGGGGGAGAGACCCAGTACTTC.